The 27 T cell receptor beta chains reported below all come from one sample, sequenced in a study of Graves' ophthalmopathy and Graves' hyperthyroidism. Amplification of the TCR beta CDR3 regions used RNA transcripts (as template). Investigators did first-round RT-PCR with HTBI primers, then second-round multiplex PCR. TCRdb processed the multiplex PCR reads anew with MiXCR; each CDR3 protein has one entry. Of around 600,000 distinct CDR3 sequences detected, about 40% appear once; the ten largest clones hold under 3.5%. The sample was peripheral blood. The receptors stem from an adult man with Graves' ophthalmopathy.

Worth noting for this clonotype: A much larger clone differs by one base, so this may be a read error. CDR3 DNA: TGCAGTGTAACCCGAGCTAGCGGGAAAGAGACCCAGTACTTC. This encodes CSVTRASGKETQYF. This chain connects TRBV20-1 to TRBJ2-5, with 9 bases lining up with TRBD2. V was clipped by 7 bases and J by 3 bases; unmatched bases: 9. Germline assignment: CDR1 DFQATT and CDR2 SNEGSKA (reference sequence). CDR3 length: 14 amino acids.

The rearrangement joins TRBV6-1 to TRBJ1-5; D might be TRBD1 (6 bases). Germline lookup yields CDR1 MNHNS and CDR2 SASEGT. CDR3 length equals 14 residues. Between the trimmed V and J ends, which lost 5 bases and 2 bases, there was a span of 10 bases. CDR3 DNA sequence: TGTGCCAGCAGTAAGGCAGGGGGCAATCAGCCCCAGCATTTT. Protein: CASSKAGGNQPQHF.

This clonotype was detected ten times or more. The chain carries TRBV5-1 and TRBJ2-5; D call uncertain. This CDR3 contains 16 residues. V lost 0 bases and J 5 bases, leaving 17 bases between the germline ends. Germline CDR1 reads SGHRS; CDR2 reads YFSETQ. The CDR3 is CASSLDYFAKWETQYF. The CDR3 bases are TGCGCCAGCAGCTTGGACTATTTCGCGAAGTGGGAGACCCAGTACTTC.

The sample holds a few counts of this clonotype. V is TRBV6-5 and J is TRBJ1-6, with unresolved D. Germline V gives CDR1 MNHEY, CDR2 SVGAGI. Trimming took 8 bases from V and 5 from J, leaving 13 bases between them. The CDR3 spans 14 residues. The CDR3 region is CASSPQRDNSPLHF. CDR3 bases: TGTGCCAGCTCACCGCAGAGGGATAATTCACCCCTCCACTTT.

This clonotype has only a few counts. The CDR3 is CASSFTNKNTGELFF. The CDR3 DNA follows: TGTGCCAGCAGTTTTACGAACAAGAACACCGGGGAGCTGTTTTTT. J is TRBJ2-2 and V is TRBV12-3 or TRBV12-4; D gene uncertain. The CDR3 consists of 15 residues. The ends were cut back, 3 bases at V and 1 base at J, with 9 bases in the middle.

The chain is built from TRBV24-1 and TRBJ2-2; perhaps TRBD1 as D (5 bases). The germline V gene encodes CDR1 KGHDR and CDR2 SFDVKD. Trimming cost V 4 bases and J 6 bases, with 11 bases left between them. CDR3 size: 14 residues. The CDR3 DNA reads as TGTGCCACCAGTGACGACACAGGATCCGGGGAGCTGTTTTTT. As protein: CATSDDTGSGELFF.

Concerning this clonotype itself: The junction does not match germline at one end; this may be a read error. The chain is built from TRBV24-1 and TRBJ2-5, with 7 nucleotides matching TRBD1. Germline loops: CDR1 KGHDR, CDR2 SFDVKD. CDR3 length: 16 amino acids. The CDR3 region is CASSYRPRGGQETLYF. The CDR3 nucleotides are TGTGCCAGCAGTTACCGGCCGCGAGGGGGCCAAGAGACCCTGTACTTC.

A single count supports this clonotype. This chain connects TRBV10-3 to TRBJ1-3; TRBD1 aligns across 7 bases. Trimming cost V 8 bases and J 4 bases; bases outside gene matches: 11. CDR1 ENHRY and CDR2 SYGVKD come from the germline V gene. The CDR3 is 15 amino acids. The CDR3 DNA is TGTGCCATCTGTCAAGGCACAGGGGAAGGAAACACCATATATTTT. Translated: CAICQGTGEGNTIYF.

This clonotype appeared many times. The chain uses TRBV29-1 and TRBJ1-4, with D unresolved. This CDR3 has 15 residues. Trimming stripped 3 bases from V and 2 bases from J, with 13 bases between. The germline V gene has CDR1 SQVTM and CDR2 ANQGSEA. The CDR3 region has the DNA TGCAGCGTTGAGGTTTTGGGTATCACTAATGAAAAACTGTTTTTT. It translates to CSVEVLGITNEKLFF.

The V call is TRBV10-3, the J call TRBJ1-5; 10 positions agree with TRBD1. Germline V gene data show CDR1 as ENHRY and CDR2 as SYGVKD. Germline trimming cut 10 bases from V and 7 bases from J; bases unmatched to any gene: 13. The CDR3 length is 15 residues. In nucleotides, the CDR3 is TGTGCCAGCAATGGGGGACAGGGGATAAAGCAGCCCCAGCATTTT. It is translated as CASNGGQGIKQPQHF.

The chain links TRBV6-1 to TRBJ2-2; D is possibly TRBD1 (6 bases). The germline CDR1 and CDR2 sequences are MNHNS and SASEGT. V was cut by 6 bases and J by 2 bases, with 13 bases left in between. The CDR3 sequence is 15 residues long. CDR3 amino acids: CASRTRQDNTGELFF. CDR3 in DNA: TGTGCCAGCAGAACCCGACAGGACAACACCGGGGAGCTGTTTTTT.

This clonotype showed up many times. This rearrangement joins TRBV14 to TRBJ1-1; D may be TRBD1 (5 bases). The CDR3 sequence is 13 residues long. V gave up 5 bases and J gave up 6 bases, with 13 bases separating them. Per the germline V gene, CDR1 is SGHDN and CDR2 is FVKESK. CDR3 nucleotide sequence: TGTGCCAGCAGCTATACCCGGGACTCTGAAGCTTTCTTT. Translated: CASSYTRDSEAFF.

For this clonotype: A read error may be the cause here, since a much bigger clone is one base away. Here the CDR3 reads CASSLSQGNTGELFF. The DNA of the CDR3 is TGCGCCAGCAGCTTGTCTCAGGGGAACACCGGGGAGCTGTTTTTT. The chain is built from TRBV5-1 and TRBJ2-2; D might be TRBD1 (5 bases). V gave up 1 base and J gave up 1 base, with 8 bases separating them. Germline lookup yields CDR1 SGHRS and CDR2 YFSETQ. The CDR3 spans 15 residues.

This clonotype was detected only once. The genes are TRBV7-9 and TRBJ1-2; 8 bases fit TRBD1. CDR1 and CDR2 (germline): SEHNR, FQNEAQ (reference sequence). This CDR3 has 14 amino acids. V lost 1 base and J lost 7; bases outside the gene matches: 5. The CDR3 sequence: CASSLVSGGSGYTF. The CDR3 DNA reads as TGTGCCAGCAGCTTAGTGTCAGGGGGCTCTGGCTACACCTTC.

The V and J genes are TRBV2 and TRBJ2-5, with 11 positions matching TRBD1. Germline-derived CDR1 and CDR2 are SNHLY and FYNNEI. This CDR3 is 17 amino acids long. V lost 6 bases, J lost 1 base, and 10 bases stayed unmatched. The CDR3 bases are TGTGCCAGCAGCTTAGGCCCTGGGACAGGGGGCCAAGAGACCCAGTACTTC. It specifies CASSLGPGTGGQETQYF.

The rearrangement links TRBV24-1 to TRBJ1-2, with TRBD1 matching over 7 bases. V dropped 5 bases and J dropped 4; count of bases not matched to a gene: 6. CDR1 and CDR2 from the germline V gene are KGHDR and SFDVKD. The CDR3 spans 14 residues. The CDR3 nucleotides read TGTGCCACCAGTGGATCGGACAGGCGCTATGGCTACACCTTC. Its translation is CATSGSDRRYGYTF.

This clonotype was seen repeatedly, ten times or more. The rearrangement joins TRBV20-1 to TRBJ1-2, with TRBD1 identical over 8 bases. The CDR3 runs to 13 residues. After removal of 5 bases from V and 1 base from J, the junction contained 3 bases not matched to a gene. Germline V gives CDR1 DFQATT, CDR2 SNEGSKA (reference sequence). As DNA, the CDR3 is TGCAGTGCTTCGACAGGGGATAACTATGGCTACACCTTC. Translating it yields CSASTGDNYGYTF.

This chain connects TRBV20-1 to TRBJ1-6; 8 nucleotides align to TRBD1. CDR1 is DFQATT and CDR2 is SNEGSKA in the germline V gene (reference sequence). The V gene end was trimmed by 3 bases and the J gene end by 17 bases; junction bases not matched to a gene: 12. CDR3 length: 13 residues. This chain's CDR3 is CSARSSGTGLFHF. As DNA, the CDR3 is TGCAGTGCTAGGTCCAGCGGGACAGGTTTATTCCACTTT.

The CDR3 region has the DNA TGTGCCAGCAGTTTCCGTGCCGCGGCCTCCTACGAGCAGTACTTC. Translated, it gives CASSFRAAASYEQYF. The V gene is TRBV19, the J gene TRBJ2-7, with no clear D. Between the trimmed V and J ends, which lost 9 bases and 0 bases, there was a span of 18 bases. Germline V gene sequence: CDR1 LNHDA, CDR2 SQIVND (reference sequence). This CDR3 region has 15 residues. Full variable domain (remainder filled in from reference TRBV19 and TRBJ2-7): DGGITQSPKYLFRKEGQNVTLSCEQNLNHDAMYWYRQDPGQGLRLIYYSQIVNDFQKGDIAEGYSVSREKKESFPLTVTSAQKNPTAFYLCASSFRAAASYEQYFGPGTRLTVT.

This clonotype was counted at least ten times. The V call is TRBV7-9, the J call TRBJ1-3; D is unclear. V was clipped by 3 bases and J by 1 base, with 7 bases between them. This CDR3 is built from 14 residues. Germline CDR1 is SEHNR and CDR2 is FQNEAQ (reference sequence). The CDR3 coding sequence is TGTGCCAGCAGCTTCGATACTTCTGGAAACACCATATATTTT. Translating it yields CASSFDTSGNTIYF. Combining the CDR3 with reference TRBV7-9 and TRBJ1-3 gives the whole variable domain DTGVSQNPRHKITKRGQNVTFRCDPISEHNRLYWYRQTLGQGPEFLTYFQNEAQLEKSRLLSDRFSAERPKGSFSTLEIQRTEQGDSAMYLCASSFDTSGNTIYFGEGSWLTVV.

This clonotype appeared many times. V usage is TRBV7-9 and J usage is TRBJ2-2; perhaps TRBD2 as D (5 bases). This CDR3 comprises 13 residues. V was shortened by 3 bases and J by 7 bases, with 9 bases between the two germline ends. From germline, CDR1 is SEHNR and CDR2 FQNEAQ (reference sequence). CDR3 nucleotide sequence: TGTGCCAGCAGCTTCGGCCGGGACGGGGAGCTGTTTTTT. This translates into CASSFGRDGELFF. Complete variable domain (other parts from reference TRBV7-9 and TRBJ2-2): DTGVSQNPRHKITKRGQNVTFRCDPISEHNRLYWYRQTLGQGPEFLTYFQNEAQLEKSRLLSDRFSAERPKGSFSTLEIQRTEQGDSAMYLCASSFGRDGELFFGEGSRLTVL.

In its sample, this clonotype was seen many times. The chain is built from TRBV20-1 and TRBJ1-5; 9 positions match TRBD1. CDR1 and CDR2 (germline): DFQATT, SNEGSKA (reference sequence). V trimming: 3 bases; J trimming: 6 bases; junction bases outside the gene matches: 3. This CDR3 has 13 amino acids. CDR3 nucleotide sequence: TGCAGTGCTAGGGGACAGGGCAGTCAGCCCCAGCATTTT. Translation: CSARGQGSQPQHF.

The chain is built from TRBV3-1 and TRBJ1-2; TRBD1 might be the D (6 bases). Looked up from germline, CDR1 is LGHDT and CDR2 is YNNKEL (reference sequence). Trimming stripped 4 bases from V and 5 bases from J, with 11 bases between. The CDR3 extends over 13 amino acids. The CDR3 here is CASSPGAGYGYTF. CDR3 in DNA: TGTGCCAGCAGCCCGGGGGCAGGGTATGGCTACACCTTC. The variable domain in full, with the rest retrieved from reference TRBV3-1 and TRBJ1-2, is DTAVSQTPKYLVTQMGNDKSIKCEQNLGHDTMYWYKQDSKKFLKIMFSYNNKELIINETVPNRFSPKSPDKAHLNLHINSLELGDSAVYFCASSPGAGYGYTFGSGTRLTVV.

V is TRBV4-1 and J is TRBJ2-7, with 9 bases lining up with TRBD1. Germline trimming cut 3 bases from V and 3 bases from J; bases unmatched to any gene: 3. From germline, CDR1 is MGHRA and CDR2 YSYEKL. The CDR3 has 14 residues. The CDR3 is CASSQGTGNYEQYF. The CDR3, as DNA: TGCGCCAGCAGCCAGGGGACAGGGAACTACGAGCAGTACTTC.

As for this clonotype: A much larger clone sits a single nucleotide away, making a read error possible. V and J are TRBV10-3 and TRBJ1-2, with D hard to call. Germline V CDR1 and CDR2: ENHRY, SYGVKD. Trimming shortened V by 3 bases and J by 7 bases, and 12 bases separated the two germline ends. CDR3 length: 13 amino acids. CDR3 amino acids: CAISEAGERGYTF. The CDR3 DNA reads as TGTGCCATCAGTGAAGCCGGGGAACGTGGCTACACCTTC.

The table lists this clonotype with a few counts. The V gene is TRBV4-3, the J gene TRBJ2-2; 10 bases fit TRBD2. Germline CDR1 is LGHNA and CDR2 is YSLEER. V gave up 2 bases and J gave up 2 bases; unmatched junction bases: 5. The CDR3 loop spans 17 amino acids. CDR3 in amino acids: CASSQPGLATNTGELFF. CDR3 nucleotides: TGCGCCAGCAGCCAACCGGGACTAGCGACAAACACCGGGGAGCTGTTTTTT.

The rearrangement joins TRBV7-9 to TRBJ1-2; TRBD1 aligns across 8 bases. Germline values: CDR1 SEHNR, CDR2 FQNEAQ (reference sequence). This CDR3 spans 15 amino acids. The ends lost 4 bases at V and 3 bases at J; junction bases unmatched: 7. CDR3 sequence: CASSSGQGGDYGYTF. CDR3 in DNA: TGTGCCAGCAGCTCTGGACAGGGAGGGGACTATGGCTACACCTTC.